One sample yielded the 19 T cell receptor beta chains listed below, sequenced in a study of human T cells and chemical hapten exposure. TCRdb analysed the RACE reads with MiXCR anew, one entry per CDR3 protein. The sample contains fewer than 100,000 distinct CDR3 sequences, about 9.3% of which appear only once. The sample's time point: patch test 2, 6 weeks after DPC sensitization. Regarding treatment: therapeutic diphenylcyclopropenone sensitization with weekly scalp DPC. The sequencing here drew on whole blood, taken in connection with sensitization to the hapten diphenylcyclopropenone (DPC). The receptors stem from a woman aged 35 to 49 with alopecia areata. Some clones in this sample may be carry-over from other donors' samples.

This clonotype was seen at least ten times. V is TRBV10-3 and J is TRBJ1-2, with 10 bases lining up with TRBD1. The J segment lost 1 base and the V segment lost 4 bases, leaving 6 bases of the junction unmatched. Germline CDR1 ENHRY, CDR2 SYGVKD. This CDR3 spans 16 amino acids. CDR3 in amino acids: CAISAGTGALNYGYTF. CDR3 coding DNA: TGTGCCATCAGTGCCGGGACAGGGGCCCTTAACTATGGCTACACCTTC.

The chain combines TRBV20-1 with TRBJ2-3; 8 bases match TRBD2. The CDR3 runs 15 residues. Germline V gene sequence: CDR1 DFQATT, CDR2 SNEGSKA (reference sequence). The ends lost 1 base at V and 1 base at J; junction bases unmatched: 4. The CDR3 DNA reads TGCAGTGCTAGAGCAGCGGGAGAGGGCACAGATACGCAGTATTTT. Its translation is CSARAAGEGTDTQYF.

In its sample, this clonotype was seen many times. The chain carries TRBV29-1 and TRBJ2-5; 7 bases map to TRBD2. CDR3 size: 13 residues. V trimming: 4 bases; J trimming: 4 bases; junction bases outside the gene matches: 6. The V gene's germline CDR1 is SQVTM and CDR2 ANQGSEA. The CDR3 bases are TGCAGCGTTGGCGGGGGTAAGGGAGAGACCCAGTACTTC. Translating it yields CSVGGGKGETQYF. Complete variable domain (other parts from reference TRBV29-1 and TRBJ2-5): SAVISQKPSRDICQRGTSLTIQCQVDSQVTMMFWYRQQPGQSLTLIATANQGSEATYESGFVIDKFPISRPNLTFSTLTVSNMSPEDSSIYLCSVGGGKGETQYFGPGTRLLVL.

The chain couples TRBV11-2 to TRBJ1-2; no definite D call. With 5 bases removed from V and 4 bases from J, the gap between germline ends came to 11 bases. Germline CDR1 and CDR2: SGHAT and FQNNGV. The CDR3 has 13 residues. CDR3 sequence reads: CASSNGRTYGYTF. DNA for the CDR3: TGTGCCAGCAGCAACGGACGGACCTATGGCTACACCTTC.

This chain links TRBV7-2 with TRBJ1-4; D perhaps matches TRBD1 (6 bases). V was pared by 2 bases and J by 8 bases, with 15 bases between. CDR1 and CDR2 (germline): SGHTA, FQGNSA. The CDR3 loop spans 15 amino acids. The CDR3 DNA is TGTGCCAGCAGCTTACTATCACAGGGCAGGGAAAAACTGTTTTTT. This codes for CASSLLSQGREKLFF. Using reference TRBV7-2 and TRBJ1-4 for the parts outside the CDR3, the full variable domain is GAGVSQSPSNKVTEKGKDVELRCDPISGHTALYWYRQSLGQGLEFLIYFQGNSAPDKSGLPSDRFSAERTGGSVSTLTIQRTQQEDSAVYLCASSLLSQGREKLFFGSGTQLSVL.

In this sample, this clonotype turned up many times. The V and J genes are TRBV3-1 and TRBJ2-5; D gene ambiguous. V lost 4 bases and J lost 1, with 4 bases in between. This CDR3 spans 12 amino acids. Germline CDR1 and CDR2: LGHDT and YNNKEL (reference sequence). The CDR3 here is CASSRLQETQYF. In nucleotides, the CDR3 is TGTGCCAGCAGCCGCCTCCAAGAGACCCAGTACTTC.

CDR3 DNA: TGTGCCAGCGGGAGGGATTCACCCCTCCACTTT. It yields the protein CASGRDSPLHF. V and J are TRBV3-1 and TRBJ1-6, with D unresolved. The CDR3 runs to 11 residues. Germline lookup yields CDR1 LGHDT and CDR2 YNNKEL (reference sequence). The V end lost 8 bases, the J end lost 8 bases, and 7 bases lay between the germline ends.

This chain uses TRBV29-1 with TRBJ2-2, with D possibly being TRBD1 (6 bases). This CDR3 spans 14 amino acids. The ends were cut back, 7 bases at V and 3 bases at J, with 15 bases in the middle. Germline CDR1 and CDR2: SQVTM and ANQGSEA. Here the CDR3 DNA reads TGCAGCGCGTGGGACACTACTTACACCGGGGAGCTGTTTTTT. This gives the protein CSAWDTTYTGELFF.

In its sample, this clonotype was seen many times. This rearrangement joins TRBV14 to TRBJ2-2, with unresolved D. This CDR3 is 14 amino acids long. Trimming pared 4 bases from V and 3 bases from J, leaving 9 bases between. CDR1 is SGHDN, CDR2 FVKESK, per germline. CDR3 loop: CASSPGRYTGELFF. CDR3 bases: TGTGCCAGCAGCCCAGGACGGTACACCGGGGAGCTGTTTTTT.

In its sample, this clonotype was seen many times. This chain uses TRBV29-1 with TRBJ2-7; 10 nucleotides align to TRBD1. This CDR3 is built from 15 residues. After removal of 2 bases from V and 2 bases from J, the junction contained 6 bases not matched to a gene. The V gene's germline CDR1 is SQVTM and CDR2 ANQGSEA. The CDR3 region has the DNA TGCAGCGTTGAAAAGGGACAGGGGAATCCCTACGAGCAGTACTTC. It yields the protein CSVEKGQGNPYEQYF.

This clonotype was recorded a few times. The rearrangement joins TRBV24-1 to TRBJ2-7; D not resolved. The V gene's germline CDR1 is KGHDR and CDR2 SFDVKD. This CDR3 is built from 12 residues. The V and J ends lost 5 bases and 0 bases respectively, with 4 bases between them. CDR3 sequence reads: CATSGPSYEQYF. CDR3 nucleotide sequence: TGTGCCACCAGTGGGCCCTCCTACGAGCAGTACTTC.

The rearrangement links TRBV4-3 to TRBJ2-4; weak D call: TRBD1 (5 bases). Trimming cost V 0 bases and J 7 bases, with 13 bases left between them. CDR3 length: 15 residues. Germline V gives CDR1 LGHNA, CDR2 YSLEER. CDR3 DNA: TGCGCCAGCAGCCAAGATACTCCAGGGCGGAACATTCAGTACTTC. Translation gives CASSQDTPGRNIQYF.

This clonotype was found a few times. This rearrangement joins TRBV28 to TRBJ2-7; 13 nucleotides line up with TRBD2. After removal of 1 base from V and 5 bases from J, the junction contained 14 bases not matched to a gene. The CDR3 totals 19 residues. Germline-derived CDR1 and CDR2 are MDHEN and SYDVKM. As DNA, the CDR3 is TGTGCCAGCAGTTTATTTGGGCCTCGGACTAGCGGGAGAGCCGACGAGCAGTACTTC. Protein sequence: CASSLFGPRTSGRADEQYF.

In its sample, this clonotype was seen many times. The chain uses TRBV7-2 and TRBJ2-3, with D perhaps TRBD2 (6 bases). Germline CDR1 and CDR2: SGHTA and FQGNSA. The CDR3 totals 15 residues. The V end lost 1 base, the J end lost 3 bases, and 11 bases lay between the germline ends. The CDR3 here is CASSLDRLVTDTQYF. The CDR3 DNA sequence: TGTGCCAGCAGCTTAGATCGACTAGTGACAGATACGCAGTATTTT.

V is TRBV6-1 and J is TRBJ2-6; D ambiguous. Trimming cost V 4 bases and J 2 bases, with 9 bases left between them. The CDR3 has 15 residues. Germline V CDR1 and CDR2: MNHNS, SASEGT. CDR3 in DNA: TGTGCCAGCAGTGCATTTCGCACTGGGGCCAACGTCCTGACTTTC. Amino acid sequence: CASSAFRTGANVLTF.

This clonotype was counted many times. J is TRBJ2-7 and V is TRBV29-1; no clear D gene. This CDR3 has 13 amino acids. Trimming removed 4 bases from V and 2 bases from J, with 12 bases in between. Germline CDR1 reads SQVTM; CDR2 reads ANQGSEA. The CDR3 region has the DNA TGCAGCGTTGTAACCCCCAGAACCTACGAGCAGTACTTC. This translates into CSVVTPRTYEQYF.

This clonotype was counted between two and nine times. The chain recombines TRBV19 with TRBJ2-5; 14 bases match TRBD2. CDR1 and CDR2 from the germline V gene are LNHDA and SQIVND (reference sequence). This CDR3 region has 14 residues. With V trimmed by 5 bases and J by 5 bases, 1 base remained unmatched. The chain's CDR3 is CASSWTSGRETQYF. In DNA, the CDR3 is TGTGCCAGTAGTTGGACTAGCGGGAGGGAGACCCAGTACTTC.

There are many counts of this clonotype. The chain is built from TRBV6-6 and TRBJ2-2; TRBD2 matches at 13 bases. The germline V gene has CDR1 MNHNY and CDR2 SVGAGI (reference sequence). The CDR3 sequence is 20 residues long. V dropped 2 bases and J dropped 0; count of bases not matched to a gene: 9. Written as DNA, the CDR3 is TGTGCCAGCAGTTACGGCCGGACTAGCGGGAGAACCGCGAACACCGGGGAGCTGTTTTTT. Residues: CASSYGRTSGRTANTGELFF.

This sequence joins TRBV27 and TRBJ1-5; 8 nucleotides agree with TRBD1. V shed 5 bases and J 0 bases; nucleotides not matched to a gene: 6. The V gene's germline CDR1 is MNHEY and CDR2 SMNVEV (reference sequence). The CDR3 contains 16 residues. For the CDR3, the DNA is TGTGCCAGCAGTACACAGGGGGACTTTAGCAATCAGCCCCAGCATTTT. Amino acid sequence: CASSTQGDFSNQPQHF.